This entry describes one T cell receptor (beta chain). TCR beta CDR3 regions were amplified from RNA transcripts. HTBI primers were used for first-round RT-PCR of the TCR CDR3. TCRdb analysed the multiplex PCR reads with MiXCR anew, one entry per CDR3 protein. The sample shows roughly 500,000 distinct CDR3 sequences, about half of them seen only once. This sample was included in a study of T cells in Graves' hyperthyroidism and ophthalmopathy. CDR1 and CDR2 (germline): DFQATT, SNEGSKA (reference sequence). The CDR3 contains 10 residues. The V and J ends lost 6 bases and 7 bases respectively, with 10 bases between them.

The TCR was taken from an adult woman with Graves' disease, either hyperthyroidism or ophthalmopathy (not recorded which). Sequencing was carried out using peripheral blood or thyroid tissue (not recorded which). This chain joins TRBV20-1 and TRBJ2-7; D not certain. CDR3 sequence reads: CSALRQEQYF. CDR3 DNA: TGCAGTGCCCTCAGGCAGGAGCAGTACTTC.